The 5 T cell receptor beta chains below were found in one sample sequenced in a study of regulatory T cells in long-lasting Graves disease. Construction of TCR beta libraries relied on iRepertoire HTBI primers and on Arm-PCR targeting CDR3 regions. From the multiplex PCR reads, TCRdb called clonotypes with MiXCR, one entry per CDR3 protein. Altogether 620,000 or so distinct CDR3 sequences are present, under 20% being singletons, with the ten largest covering 18%. Time point: newly diagnosed GD, antithyroid drugs for less than 3 months. The TCR library was made from RNA extracted from PBMCs. These data also featured in a second study, about T cells in Graves' hyperthyroidism and ophthalmopathy.

The source was peripheral blood mononuclear cells (PBMCs), collected at new diagnosis, from a patient treated with antithyroid drugs. The receptors derive from a young woman with Graves disease.

As to this clonotype: Its ends do not fully match the called genes, so a read error is possible. V and J are TRBV7-7 and TRBJ2-1; D is perhaps TRBD1 (6 bases). The CDR3 extends over 15 amino acids. Germline CDR1 and CDR2: SSHAT and FNYEAQ (reference sequence). CDR3 region: CASSLQAAGVSEQFF. The CDR3 DNA reads as TGTGCTAGCAGCCTCCAAGCCGCAGGGGTGAGTGAGCAGTTCTTC.

The gene calls are TRBV19 and TRBJ2-7; maybe TRBD1 (6 bases). V lost 3 bases and J 1 base, leaving 19 bases between the germline ends. Germline V lookup: CDR1 LNHDA, CDR2 SQIVND (reference sequence). CDR3 length: 17 amino acids. CDR3 coding DNA: TGTGCCAGTAGTATCCAGCCGGGACAAGCGACTTCCTACGAGCAGTACTTC. Amino acids: CASSIQPGQATSYEQYF.

The V call is TRBV5-1, the J call TRBJ2-3; D gene ambiguous. CDR3 size: 14 residues. Trimming took 3 bases from V and 1 from J, leaving 9 bases between them. Germline V gives CDR1 SGHRS, CDR2 YFSETQ. The CDR3 protein is CASSSGYRTDTQYF. The CDR3, as DNA: TGCGCCAGCAGCTCCGGGTATCGCACAGATACGCAGTATTTT.

This clonotype came up many times. This sequence joins TRBV11-2 and TRBJ2-3; TRBD2 matches at 13 bases. The V and J ends lost 8 bases and 1 base, in that order; junction bases with no gene match: 0. Germline V gene data show CDR1 as SGHAT and CDR2 as FQNNGV. The CDR3 length is 14 residues. The CDR3 here is CASGLAGGTDTQYF. CDR3 DNA: TGTGCCAGCGGACTAGCGGGGGGCACAGATACGCAGTATTTT.

As concerns this clonotype: This may arise from a read error, as a much more abundant clone is one base away. The rearrangement links TRBV28 to TRBJ1-5; D uncertain. Germline loops: CDR1 MDHEN, CDR2 SYDVKM. There are 14 residues in the CDR3. CDR3 nucleotide sequence: TGTGCCGGCAGTTTAAAGGGATGGGGTCAGCCCCAGCATTTT. It encodes CAGSLKGWGQPQHF.